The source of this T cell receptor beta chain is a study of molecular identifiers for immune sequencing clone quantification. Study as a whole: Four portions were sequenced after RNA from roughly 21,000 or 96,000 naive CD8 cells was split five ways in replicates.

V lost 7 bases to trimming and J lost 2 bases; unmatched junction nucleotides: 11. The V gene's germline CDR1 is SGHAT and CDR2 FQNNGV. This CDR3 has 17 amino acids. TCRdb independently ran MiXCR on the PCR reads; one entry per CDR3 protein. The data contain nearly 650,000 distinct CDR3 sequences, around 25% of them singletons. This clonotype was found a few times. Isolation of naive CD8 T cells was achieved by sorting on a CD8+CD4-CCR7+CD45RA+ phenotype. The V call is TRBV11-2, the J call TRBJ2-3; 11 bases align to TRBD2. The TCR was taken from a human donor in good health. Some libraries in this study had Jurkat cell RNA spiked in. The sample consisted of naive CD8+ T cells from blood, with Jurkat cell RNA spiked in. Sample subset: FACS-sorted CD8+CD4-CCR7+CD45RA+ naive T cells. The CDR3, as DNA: TGTGCCAGCATTATCTCGGGACTAGCGGCACTCACAGATACGCAGTATTTT. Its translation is CASIISGLAALTDTQYF. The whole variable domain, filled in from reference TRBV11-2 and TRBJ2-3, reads EAGVAQSPRYKIIEKRQSVAFWCNPISGHATLYWYQQILGQGPKLLIQFQNNGVVDDSQLPKDRFSAERLKGVDSTLKIQPAKLEDSAVYLCASIISGLAALTDTQYFGPGTRLTVL.